These 10 T cell receptor beta chains originate from one sample sequenced in a study of PD-L1 blockade in urothelial cancer. Sequencing was performed with immunoSEQ multiplex PCR; in TCRdb, only in-frame clones are kept and a portion is missing. Of 60,000 to 70,000 clones listed, under 90% were seen once; the top ten hold 2.5% to 4%. Time point meaning: pretreatment peripheral blood. The material was PBMCs, obtained around atezolizumab (anti-PD-L1) treatment. Every receptor here comes from a man in his 70s with urothelial cancer.

V usage is TRBV9 and J usage is TRBJ2-1; weak D call: TRBD2 (6 bases). Germline V CDR1 and CDR2: SGDLS, YYNGEE. Trimming removed 4 bases from V and 6 bases from J, with 14 bases in between. This CDR3 region has 14 residues. The CDR3 sequence: CASSTGPGGNEQFF. CDR3 in DNA: TGTGCCAGCAGCACCGGCCCCGGGGGCAATGAGCAGTTCTTC.

This chain connects TRBV27 to TRBJ2-5, with 7 positions matching TRBD2. This CDR3 contains 17 residues. V dropped 6 bases and J dropped 1; count of bases not matched to a gene: 14. CDR1 is MNHEY, CDR2 SMNVEV, per germline (reference sequence). CDR3 protein: CASSPANVLAVQETQYF. Here the CDR3 DNA reads TGTGCCAGCAGCCCGGCGAATGTGCTAGCGGTCCAAGAGACCCAGTACTTC.

The chain employs TRBV6-6 and TRBJ2-4; a weak D match, TRBD1 (6 bases). V was shortened by 6 bases and J by 8 bases, with 14 bases between the two germline ends. From germline, CDR1 is MNHNY and CDR2 SVGAGI (reference sequence). There are 13 residues in the CDR3. This chain's CDR3 is CASRSGVSDIQYF. The DNA of the CDR3 is TGTGCCAGCAGATCAGGGGTTAGCGACATTCAGTACTTC.

In its sample, this clone was seen a few times. The CDR3 DNA is TGCGCCAGCAAAACAGGGGGCCGGGGTGAGCAGTTCTTC. This codes for CASKTGGRGEQFF. The chain links TRBV4-1 to TRBJ2-1, with 9 bases fitting TRBD1. The V and J ends lost 7 bases and 9 bases, in that order; junction bases with no gene match: 7. CDR1 is MGHRA and CDR2 is YSYEKL in the germline V gene. This CDR3 is 13 amino acids long.

V gene TRBV2 combines with J gene TRBJ2-1, with 9 bases fitting TRBD2. The length of the CDR3 is 14 residues. Per germline, CDR1 SNHLY and CDR2 FYNNEI. The V segment lost 6 bases and the J segment 7 bases; nucleotides outside the gene matches: 7. The CDR3 bases are TGTGCCAGCAGGGGGGCGGGAGGGCCGAATGAGCAGTTCTTC. Its protein product is CASRGAGGPNEQFF.

The V gene is TRBV5-1, the J gene TRBJ2-3, with TRBD1 matching over 9 bases. Trimming at V came to 0 bases and at J to 4 bases, leaving 3 bases not matched to a gene. This CDR3 region has 15 residues. Germline assignment: CDR1 SGHRS and CDR2 YFSETQ. The CDR3: CASSLDRGLADTQYF. CDR3 nucleotide sequence: TGCGCCAGCAGCTTGGACAGGGGGCTGGCAGATACGCAGTATTTT.

V is TRBV14 and J is TRBJ2-7; D uncertain. CDR3 size: 14 residues. Germline V gene lookup returns CDR1 SGHDN and CDR2 FVKESK. V lost 1 base, J lost 3 bases, and 10 bases lay in between. CDR3 nucleotide sequence: TGTGCCAGCAGCCAAGGGCGGAGCTTCTACGAGCAGTACTTC. Translation: CASSQGRSFYEQYF.

V gene TRBV7-9 combines with J gene TRBJ2-1; 14 bases line up with TRBD2. In germline, CDR1 is SEHNR, CDR2 FQNEAQ (reference sequence). J was trimmed by 7 bases and V by 11 bases; bases with no gene match: 7. The CDR3 has 14 amino acids. CDR3 coding DNA: TGTGCCGGAGGACTAGCGGGAGGAAAAAATGAGCAGTTCTTC. Amino acid sequence: CAGGLAGGKNEQFF.

J is TRBJ2-1 and V is TRBV29-1; 8 positions agree with TRBD1. Germline values: CDR1 SQVTM, CDR2 ANQGSEA. CDR3 length: 13 residues. The V and J ends lost 6 bases and 2 bases, in that order; junction bases with no gene match: 3. The CDR3 is CSVDRGTYNEQFF. The CDR3 nucleotides read TGCAGCGTCGACAGGGGAACCTACAATGAGCAGTTCTTC.

V gene TRBV28 combines with J gene TRBJ1-1, with D possibly being TRBD1 (5 bases). There are 12 residues in the CDR3. The V gene lost 6 bases and the J gene lost 3 bases, with 8 bases spanning the gap. Germline CDR1 reads MDHEN; CDR2 reads SYDVKM. This CDR3 reads CASRQGDTEAFF. The CDR3 region has the DNA TGTGCCAGCAGACAAGGGGACACTGAAGCTTTCTTT.